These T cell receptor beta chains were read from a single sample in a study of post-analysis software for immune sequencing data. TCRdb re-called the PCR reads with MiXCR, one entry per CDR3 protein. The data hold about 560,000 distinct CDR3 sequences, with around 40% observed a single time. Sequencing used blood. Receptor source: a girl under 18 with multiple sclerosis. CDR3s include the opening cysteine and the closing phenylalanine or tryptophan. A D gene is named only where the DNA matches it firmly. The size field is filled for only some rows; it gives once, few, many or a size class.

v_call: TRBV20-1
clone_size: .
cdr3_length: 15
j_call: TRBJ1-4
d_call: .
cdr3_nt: TGCAGTGCTCAAGGGACCGATACAACTAATGAAAAACTGTTTTTT
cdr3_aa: CSAQGTDTTNEKLFF

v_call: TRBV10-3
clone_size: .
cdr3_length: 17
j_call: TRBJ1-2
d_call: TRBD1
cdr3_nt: TGTGCCATCAGCGCTAGGGACAGGGGGACTTCAAACTATGGCTACACCTTC
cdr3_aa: CAISARDRGTSNYGYTF

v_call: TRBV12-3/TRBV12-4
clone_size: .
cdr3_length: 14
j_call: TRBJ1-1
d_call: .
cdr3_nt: TGTGCCAGCAGCGACAGCGGGAGGAACACTGAAGCTTTCTTT
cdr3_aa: CASSDSGRNTEAFF

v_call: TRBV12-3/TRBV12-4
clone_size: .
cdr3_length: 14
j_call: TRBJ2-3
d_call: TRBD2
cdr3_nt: TGTGCCAGCCAAGCGGGAGGCGGCACAGATGCGCAGTATTTT
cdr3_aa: CASQAGGGTDAQYF

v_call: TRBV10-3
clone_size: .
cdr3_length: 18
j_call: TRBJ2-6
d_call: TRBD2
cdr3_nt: TGTGCCACATCGCCGTCTAGCGGGAGGAACTCTGGGGCCAACGTCCTGACTTTC
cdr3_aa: CATSPSSGRNSGANVLTF

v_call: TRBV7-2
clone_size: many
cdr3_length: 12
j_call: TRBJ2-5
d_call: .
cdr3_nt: TGTGCCAGCAGCTTAACCCAAGAGACCCAGTACTTC
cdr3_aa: CASSLTQETQYF

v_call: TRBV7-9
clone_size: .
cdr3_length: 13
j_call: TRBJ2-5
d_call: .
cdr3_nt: TGTGCCAGCAACCTCGGGGGCCCGGGGACCCAGTACTTC
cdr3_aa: CASNLGGPGTQYF

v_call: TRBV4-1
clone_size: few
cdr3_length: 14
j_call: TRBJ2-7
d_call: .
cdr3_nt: TGCGCCAGCAGCCAAGATAGACGCGAGTACGAGCAGTACTTC
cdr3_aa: CASSQDRREYEQYF

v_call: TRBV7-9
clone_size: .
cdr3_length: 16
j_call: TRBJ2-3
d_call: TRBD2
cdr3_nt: TGTGCCAGCAGCGCGAGACTAGCGGGTTGGTCAGATACGCAGTATTTT
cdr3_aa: CASSARLAGWSDTQYF

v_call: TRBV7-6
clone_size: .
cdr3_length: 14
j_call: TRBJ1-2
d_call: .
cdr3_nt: TGTGCCAGCAGCTTTGCGCCACATAACTATGGCTACACCTTC
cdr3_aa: CASSFAPHNYGYTF

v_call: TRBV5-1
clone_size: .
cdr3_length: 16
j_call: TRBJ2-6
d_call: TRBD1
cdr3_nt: TGCGCCAGCAGCCGTGGGACAGGGACTGGGGCCAACGTCCTGACTTTC
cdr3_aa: CASSRGTGTGANVLTF

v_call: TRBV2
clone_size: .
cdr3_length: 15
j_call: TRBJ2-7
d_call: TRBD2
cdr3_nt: TGTGCCAGCAGTGTACTAGCGGGAGGAGGCTACGAGCAGTACTTC
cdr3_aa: CASSVLAGGGYEQYF

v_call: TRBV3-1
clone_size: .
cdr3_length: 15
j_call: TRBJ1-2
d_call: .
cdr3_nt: TGTGCCAGCAGCCCCAGAGGCGGAGGGGTACAAGGCTACACCTTC
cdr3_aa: CASSPRGGGVQGYTF

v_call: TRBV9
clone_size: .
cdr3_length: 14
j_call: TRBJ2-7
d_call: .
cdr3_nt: TGTGCCAGCAGCGTAATGAGTTACGCCTACGAGCAGTACTTC
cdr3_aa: CASSVMSYAYEQYF

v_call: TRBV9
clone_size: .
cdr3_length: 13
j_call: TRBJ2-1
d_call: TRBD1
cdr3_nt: TGTGCCAGCAGCGTAGTTGACAGGGGTCGCCCGTTCTTC
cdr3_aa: CASSVVDRGRPFF

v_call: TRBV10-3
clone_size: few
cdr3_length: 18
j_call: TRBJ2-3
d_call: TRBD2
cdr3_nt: TGTGCCATCAGTGACCGCTTACGAGGACTAGCGGGAGTAGATACGCAGTATTTT
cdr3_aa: CAISDRLRGLAGVDTQYF

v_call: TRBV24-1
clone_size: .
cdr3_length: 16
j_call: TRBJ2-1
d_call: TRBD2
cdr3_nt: TGTGCCACCAGTGACACACTAGCGGGAGGGCGGAATGAGCAGTTCTTC
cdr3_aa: CATSDTLAGGRNEQFF

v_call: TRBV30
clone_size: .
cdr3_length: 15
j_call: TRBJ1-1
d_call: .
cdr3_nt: TGTGCCTGGAGTGTACGGCGGCAGGTCCTCAGGAGAGCTTTCTTT
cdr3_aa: CAWSVRRQVLRRAFF

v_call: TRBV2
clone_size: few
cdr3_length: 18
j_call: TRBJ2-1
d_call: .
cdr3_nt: TGTGCCAGCATCGGGACACCGAGGTGGGGACTCTCCTACAATGAGCAGTTCTTC
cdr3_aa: CASIGTPRWGLSYNEQFF

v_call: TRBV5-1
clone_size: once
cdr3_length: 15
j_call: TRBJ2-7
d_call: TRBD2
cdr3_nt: TGCGCCAGCAAATTAGGAGCGGGGGGGCCCTACGAGCAGTACTTC
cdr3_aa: CASKLGAGGPYEQYF

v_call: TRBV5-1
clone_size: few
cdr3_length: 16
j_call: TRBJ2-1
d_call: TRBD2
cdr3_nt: TGCGCCAGCAGCCCCCAGGCGGGAGTCTTTGGCAATGAGCAGTTCTTC
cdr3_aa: CASSPQAGVFGNEQFF

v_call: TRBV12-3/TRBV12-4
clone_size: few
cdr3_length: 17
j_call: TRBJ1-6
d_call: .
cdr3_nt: TGTGCCAGCAGTTTGCGGGCCAGGACGTATAGGAATTCACCCCTCCACTTT
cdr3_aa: CASSLRARTYRNSPLHF

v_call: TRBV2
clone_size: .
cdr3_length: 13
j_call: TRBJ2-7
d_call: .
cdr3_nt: TGTGCCAGCAGGGAGGGTAGAGTCTACGAGCAGTACTTC
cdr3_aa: CASREGRVYEQYF